These 24 T cell receptor beta chains were sequenced from one sample in a study of T-cell memory formation after mild COVID-19. TCRdb re-called the 5' RACE reads with MiXCR, one entry per CDR3 protein. The sample yields 350,000 or so distinct CDR3 sequences, around 20% seen once. Source material: PBMCs or a T cell subset sorted from them (not recorded which). The receptor set was obtained from an adult woman who had mild COVID-19 (a few samples of this study predate the infection). Cell type and time point are not known.

This clonotype is a singleton in its sample. The chain couples TRBV9 to TRBJ1-2; 7 bases line up with TRBD1. This CDR3 contains 16 residues. Germline V lookup: CDR1 SGDLS, CDR2 YYNGEE. With V trimmed by 1 base and J by 3 bases, 9 bases remained unmatched. The CDR3, as DNA: TGTGCCAGCAGCGTAAACCCCGGACAGGCAGACTATGGCTACACCTTC. Translating it yields CASSVNPGQADYGYTF.

This clonotype was found a few times. The chain employs TRBV10-3 and TRBJ2-7; D remains ambiguous. The CDR3 is 12 residues long. Trimming took 4 bases from V and 4 from J, leaving 8 bases between them. Germline V gene sequence: CDR1 ENHRY, CDR2 SYGVKD. In nucleotides, the CDR3 is TGTGCCATCAGTGCCCCATCGTACGAGCAGTACTTC. It codes for CAISAPSYEQYF.

This clonotype has only one observation. The chain recombines TRBV11-2 with TRBJ1-5; weak D call: TRBD1 (6 bases). CDR3 length: 15 residues. Trimming removed 3 bases at V and 4 bases at J, with 13 bases between. The germline V gene has CDR1 SGHAT and CDR2 FQNNGV. The CDR3 nucleotides are TGTGCCAGCAGCTTGCTCGGGGGCGAAAATCAGCCCCAGCATTTT. Protein product: CASSLLGGENQPQHF.

The CDR3 nucleotides are TGTGCCACCAGTGCCCCGCTCAGGACAGGTGAGCAGTTCTTC. Translation gives CATSAPLRTGEQFF. The rearrangement joins TRBV24-1 to TRBJ2-1; 7 bases are shared with TRBD1. J gave up 9 bases and V 5 bases, and 9 bases lay outside the gene matches. The CDR3 is 14 amino acids. Germline-derived CDR1 and CDR2 are KGHDR and SFDVKD.

This clonotype appeared a few times. CDR3 nucleotides: TGTGCCACCAGTGACAAATACCGTCCTGGCTACACCTTC. It yields the protein CATSDKYRPGYTF. The chain joins TRBV24-1 to TRBJ1-2; D remains unclear. CDR3 length: 13 amino acids. Germline-derived CDR1 and CDR2 are KGHDR and SFDVKD. V lost 4 bases and J lost 7, with 12 bases in between.

This clonotype was recorded a few times. This chain connects TRBV20-1 to TRBJ2-5, with 8 bases that match TRBD2. Germline CDR1 and CDR2: DFQATT and SNEGSKA (reference sequence). V was clipped by 0 bases and J by 4 bases; unmatched bases: 7. This CDR3 contains 15 residues. CDR3 amino acids: CSARDLRAGAETQYF. The CDR3 coding sequence is TGCAGTGCTAGAGATCTAAGAGCGGGAGCAGAGACCCAGTACTTC.

This chain uses TRBV11-2 with TRBJ2-5; D is unresolved. The germline V gene has CDR1 SGHAT and CDR2 FQNNGV. Trimming removed 4 bases at V and 7 bases at J, with 10 bases between. The CDR3 spans 12 residues. The CDR3 loop reads CASSSGAGTQYF. CDR3 nucleotides: TGTGCCAGCAGCTCCGGAGCCGGGACCCAGTACTTC.

This clonotype showed up just a few times. This chain links TRBV27 with TRBJ2-7, with a possible D match to TRBD1 (7 bases). Germline-derived CDR1 and CDR2 are MNHEY and SMNVEV (reference sequence). The CDR3 runs to 14 residues. V lost 10 bases and J lost 2, with 18 bases in between. CDR3 nucleotide sequence: TGTGCCACATTCACTGCGGGACAGCCCTACGAGCAGTACTTC. It specifies CATFTAGQPYEQYF.

V and J are TRBV7-9 and TRBJ1-4, with 12 bases matching TRBD1. Germline trimming cut 4 bases from V and 8 bases from J; bases unmatched to any gene: 8. CDR3 length: 16 residues. Germline values: CDR1 SEHNR, CDR2 FQNEAQ (reference sequence). The CDR3 loop is CASSSPSGTGGEKLFF. The DNA of the CDR3 is TGTGCCAGCAGCTCTCCCTCCGGGACAGGGGGCGAAAAACTGTTTTTT.

This CDR3 reads CASSLIGTGGETQYF. Here the CDR3 DNA reads TGCGCCAGCAGCTTGATCGGGACAGGGGGAGAGACCCAGTACTTC. The chain combines TRBV5-1 with TRBJ2-5, with 11 bases that match TRBD1. From germline, CDR1 is SGHRS and CDR2 YFSETQ. The CDR3 loop spans 15 amino acids. Unmatched junction bases numbered 3, after V lost 1 base and J lost 4 bases.

The chain recombines TRBV5-1 with TRBJ2-3, with D possibly called TRBD1 or TRBD2 (5 bases each). Trimming left V 4 bases short and J 3 bases short, with 18 bases between. Germline values: CDR1 SGHRS, CDR2 YFSETQ. This CDR3 has 16 amino acids. The CDR3 here is CASSLTGRPVTDTQYF. In DNA form, the CDR3 reads TGCGCCAGCAGCCTCACGGGGCGACCCGTAACAGATACGCAGTATTTT. The variable domain in full, completed from reference TRBV5-1 and TRBJ2-3, reads KAGVTQTPRYLIKTRGQQVTLSCSPISGHRSVSWYQQTPGQGLQFLFEYFSETQRNKGNFPGRFSGRQFSNSRSEMNVSTLELGDSALYLCASSLTGRPVTDTQYFGPGTRLTVL.

The genes are TRBV4-3 and TRBJ2-3; 10 bases are shared with TRBD1. The CDR3 length is 16 residues. Germline V CDR1 and CDR2: LGHNA, YSLEER. V lost 0 bases, J lost 9 bases, and 9 bases stayed unmatched. DNA of the CDR3: TGCGCCAGCAGCCAAGACGGGACAGGGGCTTCAGGGACGCAGTATTTT. This sequence encodes CASSQDGTGASGTQYF.

This clonotype has a handful of counts. The chain carries TRBV12-3 or TRBV12-4 and TRBJ1-2; 8 bases map to TRBD1. The CDR3 loop spans 14 amino acids. V shed 5 bases and J 3 bases; nucleotides not matched to a gene: 5. The CDR3 region is CASSQGALDYGYTF. In nucleotides, the CDR3 is TGTGCCAGCAGTCAGGGGGCTCTTGACTATGGCTACACCTTC.

This sequence joins TRBV7-2 and TRBJ2-3; TRBD2 might be the D (6 bases). Germline V CDR1 and CDR2: SGHTA, FQGNSA. This CDR3 region has 14 residues. Trimming took off 6 bases at V and 2 bases at J, with 12 bases between the two ends. CDR3 in DNA: TGTGCCAGCAGACCGGGACTCCCCACAGATACGCAGTATTTT. Translating gives CASRPGLPTDTQYF.

The chain's CDR3 is CASSLGLAGFGEQFF. CDR3 DNA sequence: TGTGCCAGCAGCTTGGGACTAGCGGGGTTCGGGGAGCAGTTCTTC. J is TRBJ2-1 and V is TRBV5-6; 11 bases are a match to TRBD2. The germline V gene has CDR1 SGHDT and CDR2 YYEEEE. Trimming removed 0 bases from V and 10 bases from J; junction bases left unmatched: 6. There are 15 residues in the CDR3.

The rearrangement joins TRBV19 to TRBJ2-3; TRBD1 aligns across 11 bases. Germline loops: CDR1 LNHDA, CDR2 SQIVND (reference sequence). The CDR3 covers 15 residues. With 6 bases clipped from V and 6 bases from J, the junction kept 8 bases outside the gene matches. The CDR3 DNA reads TGTGCCAGTAGCCACGGACAGGGGGCACGCGATACGCAGTATTTT. Its protein is CASSHGQGARDTQYF.

This clonotype was detected only a few times. This chain connects TRBV7-6 to TRBJ1-1; D gene uncertain. The CDR3 spans 14 residues. The V gene lost 5 bases and the J gene lost 1 base, with 11 bases spanning the gap. Looked up from germline, CDR1 is SGHVS and CDR2 is FNYEAQ. The CDR3 coding sequence is TGTGCCAGCAGCCCCTCCGAGTCGAACACTGAAGCTTTCTTT. Its translation: CASSPSESNTEAFF.

This clonotype was observed a handful of times. CDR3 in amino acids: CASRLTGNTEAFF. CDR3 DNA sequence: TGTGCCAGCAGATTGACAGGGAACACTGAAGCTTTCTTT. This chain links TRBV2 with TRBJ1-1; the D gene is possibly TRBD1 (6 bases). Trimming shortened V by 6 bases and J by 1 base, and 9 bases separated the two germline ends. Germline V gives CDR1 SNHLY, CDR2 FYNNEI. CDR3 length equals 13 residues.

The CDR3 spells CANPTGTSGFFWHNEQFF. The CDR3 DNA reads TGCGCCAACCCGACTGGGACTAGCGGGTTTTTCTGGCACAATGAGCAGTTCTTC. V usage is TRBV10-2 and J usage is TRBJ2-1; 12 nucleotides line up with TRBD2. The CDR3 contains 18 residues. In germline, CDR1 is WSHSY, CDR2 SAAADI. J gave up 5 bases and V 10 bases, and 18 bases lay outside the gene matches.

This clonotype was detected a few times. This CDR3 reads CASSFGTGGNEQYF. DNA of the CDR3: TGTGCCAGCAGTTTCGGGACAGGGGGCAACGAGCAGTACTTC. This chain links TRBV12-3 or TRBV12-4 with TRBJ2-7; 12 bases are a match to TRBD1. This CDR3 has 14 amino acids. V trimming: 3 bases; J trimming: 5 bases; junction bases outside the gene matches: 2.

The genes are TRBV18 and TRBJ2-5, with D hard to call. Trimming stripped 5 bases from V and 2 bases from J, with 9 bases between. Germline CDR1 is KGHSH and CDR2 is LQKENI. There are 13 residues in the CDR3. This CDR3 is CASSSSIQETQYF. CDR3 nucleotide sequence: TGTGCCAGCTCATCCAGTATACAAGAGACCCAGTACTTC. Variable domain in full (rest from reference TRBV18 and TRBJ2-5): NAGVMQNPRHLVRRRGQEARLRCSPMKGHSHVYWYRQLPEEGLKFMVYLQKENIIDESGMPKERFSAEFPKEGPSILRIQQVVRGDSAAYFCASSSSIQETQYFGPGTRLLVL.

The chain couples TRBV29-1 to TRBJ2-2; the match to TRBD1 covers 10 bases. This CDR3 region has 14 residues. The germline gives CDR1 SQVTM, CDR2 ANQGSEA. V shed 6 bases and J 1 base; nucleotides not matched to a gene: 2. The CDR3 DNA reads as TGCAGCGTGGGGGACAGGGGGAACACCGGGGAGCTGTTTTTT. Translation gives CSVGDRGNTGELFF.

This clonotype was recorded a few times. The V gene is TRBV4-1, the J gene TRBJ2-7; 10 bases are a match to TRBD1. Trimming cost V 1 base and J 3 bases; bases outside gene matches: 6. Germline-derived CDR1 and CDR2 are MGHRA and YSYEKL. There are 16 residues in the CDR3. The CDR3 sequence is CASSQGQGTGDYEQYF. The CDR3 region has the DNA TGCGCCAGCAGCCAAGGGCAGGGGACAGGGGACTACGAGCAGTACTTC.

J is TRBJ1-2 and V is TRBV24-1, with 8 positions matching TRBD1. Germline V gene sequence: CDR1 KGHDR, CDR2 SFDVKD. With 10 bases clipped from V and 1 base from J, the junction kept 1 base outside the gene matches. The CDR3 sequence is 12 residues long. CDR3 in DNA: TGTGCCACGGGACAGGATAACTATGGCTACACCTTC. Its translation: CATGQDNYGYTF.